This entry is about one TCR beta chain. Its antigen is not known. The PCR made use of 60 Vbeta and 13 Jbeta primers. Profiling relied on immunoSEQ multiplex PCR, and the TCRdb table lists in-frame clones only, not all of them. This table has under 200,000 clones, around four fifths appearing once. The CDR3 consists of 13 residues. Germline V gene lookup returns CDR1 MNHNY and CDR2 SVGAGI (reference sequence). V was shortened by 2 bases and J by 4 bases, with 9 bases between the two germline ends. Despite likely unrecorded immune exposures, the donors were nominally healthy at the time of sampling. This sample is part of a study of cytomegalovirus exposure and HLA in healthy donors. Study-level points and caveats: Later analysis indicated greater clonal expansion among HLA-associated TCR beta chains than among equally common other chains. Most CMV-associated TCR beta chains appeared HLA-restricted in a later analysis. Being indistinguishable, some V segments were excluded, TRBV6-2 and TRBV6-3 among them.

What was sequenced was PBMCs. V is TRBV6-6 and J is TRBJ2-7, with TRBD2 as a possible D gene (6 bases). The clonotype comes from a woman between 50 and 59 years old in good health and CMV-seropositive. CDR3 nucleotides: TGTGCCAGCAGTTACCGTGGGGGGTACGAGCAGTACTTC. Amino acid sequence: CASSYRGGYEQYF.